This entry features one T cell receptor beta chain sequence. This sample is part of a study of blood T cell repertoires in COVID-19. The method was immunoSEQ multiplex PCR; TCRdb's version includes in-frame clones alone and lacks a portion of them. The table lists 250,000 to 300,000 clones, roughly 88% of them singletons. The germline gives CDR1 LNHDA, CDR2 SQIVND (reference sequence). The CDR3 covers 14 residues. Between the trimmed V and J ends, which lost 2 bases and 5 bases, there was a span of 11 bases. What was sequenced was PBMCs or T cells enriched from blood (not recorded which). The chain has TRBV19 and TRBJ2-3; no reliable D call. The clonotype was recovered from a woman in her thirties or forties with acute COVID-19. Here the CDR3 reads CASSIIYAQDTQYF. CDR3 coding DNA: TGTGCCAGTAGTATAATTTATGCGCAAGATACGCAGTATTTT.